The 8 T cell receptor beta chains below come from one sample, sequenced in a study of T cells in Graves' hyperthyroidism and ophthalmopathy. Amplified regions were TCR beta CDR3 sequences from RNA transcripts. TCR CDR3 regions were first amplified by RT-PCR with HTBI primers. One entry per CDR3 protein, called by TCRdb with MiXCR from the multiplex PCR reads. The data hold 96,000 or so distinct CDR3 sequences, with just over 50% observed a single time. Sequencing used blood. These receptors came from a woman aged 40 to 50 with Graves' hyperthyroidism.

This clonotype was observed once. The genes are TRBV7-3 and TRBJ2-7, with a tentative D call TRBD1 (5 bases). This CDR3 comprises 17 residues. V was trimmed by 6 bases and J by 5 bases, leaving 26 bases between them. CDR1 SGHTA and CDR2 FQGTGA come from the germline V gene. CDR3 amino acids: CASRWAGWVDPLHEQYF. Written as DNA, the CDR3 is TGTGCCAGCAGGTGGGCAGGGTGGGTAGACCCTCTCCACGAGCAGTACTTC. Drawing the rest from reference TRBV7-3 and TRBJ2-7, the complete variable domain is GAGVSQTPSNKVTEKGKYVELRCDPISGHTALYWYRQSLGQGPEFLIYFQGTGAADDSGLPNDRFFAVRPEGSVSTLKIQRTERGDSAVYLCASRWAGWVDPLHEQYFGPGTRLTVT.

In this sample, this clonotype turned up many times. The chain joins TRBV10-3 to TRBJ1-1; no definite D call. V lost 4 bases, J lost 6 bases, and 9 bases lay in between. The CDR3 loop spans 12 amino acids. Germline values: CDR1 ENHRY, CDR2 SYGVKD. The CDR3 protein is CAISAGPPEAFF. CDR3 nucleotides: TGTGCCATCAGTGCCGGGCCCCCTGAAGCTTTCTTT.

As regards this clonotype: At one end the junction does not follow the germline gene, possibly because of a read error. The chain couples TRBV15 to TRBJ2-5, with D possibly matching TRBD2 (5 bases). The CDR3 runs to 15 residues. Germline V lookup: CDR1 LNHNV, CDR2 YYDKDF (reference sequence). CDR3 amino acids: CAASSFGVRGETQYF. CDR3 nucleotides: TGTGCCGCCAGCAGCTTTGGGGTCCGGGGAGAGACCCAGTACTTC.

The chain is built from TRBV15 and TRBJ2-7; 11 nucleotides agree with TRBD2. V was pared by 5 bases and J by 0 bases, with 6 bases of the junction left unmatched. Germline values: CDR1 LNHNV, CDR2 YYDKDF (reference sequence). This CDR3 spans 16 amino acids. The CDR3 loop is CATSSGTSGGSYEQYF. The CDR3, as DNA: TGTGCCACCAGCTCAGGGACTAGCGGAGGCTCCTACGAGCAGTACTTC.

The sample holds many counts of this clonotype. CDR3 in amino acids: CASSRDRAAETQYF. The CDR3 region has the DNA TGTGCCAGCAGCCGGGACAGGGCTGCGGAGACCCAGTACTTC. The chain recombines TRBV7-2 with TRBJ2-5, with 9 bases identical to TRBD1. The V gene's germline CDR1 is SGHTA and CDR2 FQGNSA. The CDR3 extends over 14 amino acids. V shed 5 bases, J shed 5 bases, and the junction held 6 bases outside the gene matches.

This clonotype was recorded at least ten times. The rearrangement uses TRBV28 and TRBJ1-2; no clear D. CDR1 is MDHEN and CDR2 is SYDVKM in the germline V gene. V lost 5 bases and J lost 4, with 11 bases in between. CDR3 size: 13 residues. CDR3 protein: CASSTPSGYGYTF. The CDR3 coding sequence is TGTGCCAGCAGTACTCCTAGCGGCTATGGCTACACCTTC.

This clonotype has at least ten counts. At one end, the junction sequence differs from germline, possibly due to a read error. This chain links TRBV20-1 with TRBJ2-7; TRBD2 matches at 7 bases. This CDR3 spans 13 amino acids. The germline V gene has CDR1 DFQATT and CDR2 SNEGSKA (reference sequence). CDR3 in DNA: TGCAGCGCTAGCGGAGACGCTAGCTACGAGCAGTACTTC. This gives the protein CSASGDASYEQYF.

This clonotype was found many times. This chain's CDR3 is CASNFDREGDEQYF. CDR3 in DNA: TGTGCCAGCAATTTCGACAGGGAAGGAGACGAGCAGTACTTC. The chain links TRBV12-3 or TRBV12-4 to TRBJ2-7, with TRBD1 matching over 7 bases. V lost 7 bases and J lost 5; bases outside the gene matches: 11. The CDR3 is 14 residues long.